This T cell receptor beta chain was observed in a study of blood T cell repertoires in COVID-19. Study details: COVID-19 samples from acute and convalescent phases originated in the United States, Italy and Spain. T cells, B-cell-depleted T cells, or PBMCs provided the cDNA or gDNA that served as material.

In the authors' workflow: Estimation of nucleated cell counts was performed using reference gene primer amplification. Sequencing used immunoSEQ multiplex PCR; TCRdb keeps in-frame clones, though not all of them. V and J calls plus clone size are reproduced from that table; the DNA served to infer D and trimming. The profile shows some 14,000 clones, about 80% of them singletons. CDR3 length equals 14 residues. Per the germline V gene, CDR1 is SGHNT and CDR2 is YYREEE (reference sequence). V lost 4 bases and J lost 6, with 14 bases in between. Input material: peripheral blood. The chain is built from TRBV5-4 and TRBJ1-5; no clear D. The sequence was collected from a human donor in a cohort sampled during active COVID-19. The CDR3 sequence: CASSQDGEGQPQHF. The CDR3 DNA reads TGTGCCAGCAGCCAGGACGGGGAGGGTCAGCCCCAGCATTTT.